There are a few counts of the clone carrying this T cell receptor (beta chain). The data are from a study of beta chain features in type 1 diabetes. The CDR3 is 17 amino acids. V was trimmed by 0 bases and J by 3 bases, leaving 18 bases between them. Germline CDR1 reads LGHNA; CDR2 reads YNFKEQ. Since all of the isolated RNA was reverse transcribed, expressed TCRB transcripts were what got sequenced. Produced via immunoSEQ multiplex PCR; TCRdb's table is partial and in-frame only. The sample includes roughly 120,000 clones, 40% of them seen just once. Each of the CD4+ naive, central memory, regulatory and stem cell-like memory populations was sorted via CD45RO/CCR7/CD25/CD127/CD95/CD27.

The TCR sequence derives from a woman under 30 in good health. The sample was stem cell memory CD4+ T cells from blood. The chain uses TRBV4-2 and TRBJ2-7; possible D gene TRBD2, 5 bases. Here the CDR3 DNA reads TGTGCCAGCAGCCAAGATAGAACCTACGGGGTACACTACGAGCAGTACTTC. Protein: CASSQDRTYGVHYEQYF.